This record covers a single T cell receptor (beta chain). Trimming took 6 bases from V and 2 from J, leaving 14 bases between them. There are 14 residues in the CDR3. The germline V gene encodes CDR1 SQVTM and CDR2 ANQGSEA. Only in-frame clones appear in the TCRdb table, and some are missing; sequencing was by immunoSEQ multiplex PCR. The sample includes a few hundred thousand clones, about 90% of them seen just once. The sample originates from a study of blood T cell repertoires in COVID-19. This receptor was identified in a man between 18 and 35 years old with COVID-19, enrolled during active disease. The chain links TRBV29-1 to TRBJ2-1; D unresolved. Material for sequencing was peripheral blood. CDR3 DNA: TGCAGCGTCCGTCCCAGGTGGGCCTACAATGAGCAGTTCTTC. Protein sequence: CSVRPRWAYNEQFF.